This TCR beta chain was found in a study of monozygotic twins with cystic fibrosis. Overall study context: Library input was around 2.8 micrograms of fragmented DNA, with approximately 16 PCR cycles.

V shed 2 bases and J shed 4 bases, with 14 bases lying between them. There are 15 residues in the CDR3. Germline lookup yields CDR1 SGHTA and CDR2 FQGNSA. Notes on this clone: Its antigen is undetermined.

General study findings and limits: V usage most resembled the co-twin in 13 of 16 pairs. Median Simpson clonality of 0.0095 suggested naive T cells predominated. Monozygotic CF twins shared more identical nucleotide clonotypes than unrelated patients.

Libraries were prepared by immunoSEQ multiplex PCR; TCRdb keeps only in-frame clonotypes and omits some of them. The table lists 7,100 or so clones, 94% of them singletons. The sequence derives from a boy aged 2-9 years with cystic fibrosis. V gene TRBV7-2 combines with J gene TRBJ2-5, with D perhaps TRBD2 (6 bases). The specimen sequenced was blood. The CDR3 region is CASSLSSASLETQYF. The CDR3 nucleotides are TGTGCCAGCAGCTTATCTAGCGCGAGTTTAGAGACCCAGTACTTC.